This note documents a single T cell receptor beta chain sequence. Antigen specificity is unknown. The sample comes from a study of shared clonotypes between healthy human individuals. About the research overall: CD4 naive and CD4 memory each took three plates per donor, while CD8 naive took two and CD8 memory one. The study's findings and limits: Generation of non-shared clonotypes was less probable than generation of clonotypes shared by all four donors. Across four donors, naive CD4 shared roughly 5.1%, naive CD8 3% to 3.5%, memory CD4 about 2.4%, memory CD8 0.4% to 0.5%.

Naivety among CD8 cells was defined by CD45RO negativity and positive CCR7 selection, thereby excluding terminally differentiated effector memory CD45RA+ cells. Germline CDR1 is MGHRA and CDR2 is YSYEKL. With 3 bases removed from V and 4 bases from J, the gap between germline ends came to 13 bases. This CDR3 region has 14 residues. For sorted subsets, approximately 180 ng DNA per replicate equaled around 28,000 T cell genomes. Profiling relied on immunoSEQ multiplex PCR, and the TCRdb table lists in-frame clones only, not all of them. The sample contains some 1,900,000 clones, about 95% of which appear only once.

The TCR was taken from a man aged 18 to 30 in good health. Sequenced: naive CD8+ T cells sorted from blood. The V and J genes are TRBV4-1 and TRBJ2-7; no firm D call. The CDR3 spells CASSQRITLYEQYF. The CDR3 DNA sequence: TGCGCCAGCAGCCAGAGGATAACTTTATACGAGCAGTACTTC.